Each of the 28 T cell receptor beta chains below was sequenced from the same sample in a study of metastatic and nonmetastatic thyroid tumors. TCRdb re-processed the PCR reads through MiXCR. Of about 15,000 clones listed, about 32% are singletons. Thyroid surgery was preceded by no treatment in any patient. Sequences were obtained from tumor tissue. The source of these receptors is a female donor with papillary thyroid cancer or a benign thyroid nodule (not recorded which). Some clones in this sample may be carry-over from other donors' samples.

Written as DNA, the CDR3 is TGTGCCAGCAGTGCCCGGGACAGGGAAATCTACGAGCAGTACTTC. Amino acid sequence: CASSARDREIYEQYF. The genes are TRBV6-1 and TRBJ2-7, with 9 bases fitting TRBD1. This CDR3 comprises 15 residues. CDR1 is MNHNS and CDR2 is SASEGT in the germline V gene. J was trimmed by 3 bases and V by 4 bases; bases with no gene match: 7.

V gene TRBV24-1 combines with J gene TRBJ2-7, with a tentative D call TRBD2 (5 bases). V lost 4 bases, J lost 6 bases, and 12 bases lay in between. Germline lookup yields CDR1 KGHDR and CDR2 SFDVKD. This CDR3 contains 13 residues. This CDR3 is CATSEGQRAEQYF. In DNA, the CDR3 is TGTGCCACCAGTGAAGGGCAGAGGGCCGAGCAGTACTTC.

This clone was counted at least ten times. This clone may be a read error of a much larger clone one base away. This CDR3 is also generated by other DNA sequences in the sample. CDR3 loop: CASSLGGQGMDGYTF. CDR3 coding DNA: TGCGCCAGCAGCTTGGGGGGGCAGGGAATGGATGGCTACACCTTC. The chain joins TRBV5-1 to TRBJ1-2, with D possibly TRBD1 on 6 matching bases. The CDR3 spans 15 residues. V gave up 0 bases and J gave up 6 bases, with 15 bases separating them. Germline loops: CDR1 SGHRS, CDR2 YFSETQ.

V usage is TRBV5-8 and J usage is TRBJ2-1, with 8 bases matching TRBD1. Germline V lookup: CDR1 SGHTS, CDR2 YDEGEE. J lost 13 bases, V lost 5 bases, and 8 bases had no gene match. CDR3 length: 12 residues. The CDR3 protein is CASRRTGRIQFF. CDR3 nucleotide sequence: TGTGCCAGCAGACGGACAGGGCGCATTCAGTTCTTC.

This clone was detected only a few times. The V call is TRBV6-1, the J call TRBJ2-7; 7 nucleotides align to TRBD1. Germline V gene sequence: CDR1 MNHNS, CDR2 SASEGT. The CDR3 length is 14 residues. J was trimmed by 2 bases and V by 8 bases; bases with no gene match: 9. The CDR3 DNA follows: TGTGCCAGCTACGGACAGGCCCCGACCTACGAGCAGTACTTC. It specifies CASYGQAPTYEQYF.

The chain employs TRBV9 and TRBJ1-4, with D tentatively TRBD1 (6 bases). V lost 4 bases to trimming and J lost 8 bases, with 15 bases between them. Germline V lookup: CDR1 SGDLS, CDR2 YYNGEE. CDR3 length equals 14 residues. CDR3 DNA sequence: TGTGCCAGCAGCACTCAACAGGGCGTCGAAAAACTGTTTTTT. As protein: CASSTQQGVEKLFF.

The chain uses TRBV7-2 and TRBJ2-7, with no clear D. From germline, CDR1 is SGHTA and CDR2 FQGNSA. The CDR3 sequence is 11 residues long. V was shortened by 5 bases and J by 2 bases, with 4 bases between the two germline ends. The CDR3 DNA follows: TGTGCCAGCAGCAGCGCCTACGAGCAGTACTTC. Translation: CASSSAYEQYF.

The chain employs TRBV7-6 and TRBJ1-2; 12 bases line up with TRBD1. Looked up from germline, CDR1 is SGHVS and CDR2 is FNYEAQ. The CDR3 has 14 amino acids. Unmatched junction bases numbered 4, after V lost 4 bases and J lost 7 bases. The CDR3 here is CASSWGQGARGYTF. The DNA for the CDR3 is TGTGCCAGCAGCTGGGGACAGGGGGCGCGTGGCTACACCTTC.

This chain uses TRBV7-3 with TRBJ2-1; TRBD2 is a possible D gene (6 bases). V dropped 0 bases and J dropped 7 bases, with 16 bases sitting between them. The CDR3 totals 16 residues. Germline V gene lookup returns CDR1 SGHTA and CDR2 FQGTGA. CDR3 bases: TGTGCCAGCAGCTTAACTTCCGGGACTCGTTCGAATGAGCAGTTCTTC. This translates into CASSLTSGTRSNEQFF.

This clone was seen repeatedly, ten times or more. This chain links TRBV5-1 with TRBJ2-5; 7 nucleotides match TRBD1. The CDR3 has 18 residues. J lost 4 bases, V lost 1 base, and 16 bases had no gene match. Germline V gives CDR1 SGHRS, CDR2 YFSETQ. CDR3 region: CASSLPADGRGLLETQYF. The CDR3 bases are TGCGCCAGCAGCTTGCCCGCCGATGGCAGGGGGTTGTTAGAGACCCAGTACTTC.

This chain links TRBV6-1 with TRBJ1-2; D is unclear. The CDR3 has 13 amino acids. The ends were cut back, 3 bases at V and 4 bases at J, with 9 bases in the middle. Germline CDR1 MNHNS, CDR2 SASEGT. The chain's CDR3 is CASSDWGAYGYTF. The CDR3 nucleotides read TGTGCCAGCAGTGATTGGGGTGCCTATGGCTACACCTTC.

The chain joins TRBV5-4 to TRBJ2-7, with D perhaps TRBD1 (6 bases). The germline gives CDR1 SGHNT, CDR2 YYREEE (reference sequence). There are 16 residues in the CDR3. The ends were cut back, 5 bases at V and 3 bases at J, with 21 bases in the middle. This chain's CDR3 is CASRIPSGALNYEQYF. CDR3 nucleotide sequence: TGTGCCAGCAGAATACCCTCAGGGGCCCTCAACTACGAGCAGTACTTC.

In this sample, this clone is medium-sized (0.01 to 0.1%). The gene calls are TRBV9 and TRBJ1-2; TRBD1 matches at 10 bases. The length of the CDR3 is 15 residues. The V gene end was trimmed by 3 bases and the J gene end by 6 bases; junction bases not matched to a gene: 8. Germline lookup yields CDR1 SGDLS and CDR2 YYNGEE. DNA for the CDR3: TGTGCCAGCAGCGAGTTCGGGACAGGGGAAGATGGCTACACCTTC. Protein sequence: CASSEFGTGEDGYTF.

Sample share makes this clone medium-sized. V is TRBV9 and J is TRBJ1-4; D is unresolved. Germline CDR1 reads SGDLS; CDR2 reads YYNGEE. Trimming took 3 bases from V and 7 from J, leaving 19 bases between them. CDR3 length: 16 residues. The CDR3 nucleotides read TGTGCCAGCAGCGCGATCGGGGTAGTAGGAAGTGAAAAACTGTTTTTT. As protein: CASSAIGVVGSEKLFF.

Only a few counts were recorded for this clone. V is TRBV20-1 and J is TRBJ2-1; 7 nucleotides align to TRBD2. Germline CDR1 reads DFQATT; CDR2 reads SNEGSKA (reference sequence). This CDR3 spans 14 amino acids. J was trimmed by 3 bases and V by 7 bases; bases with no gene match: 9. DNA of the CDR3: TGCAGTGGGGTCGGAGCGGGGTACTACAATGAGCAGTTCTTC. Residues: CSGVGAGYYNEQFF.

This chain connects TRBV30 to TRBJ1-1, with TRBD1 matching over 8 bases. The CDR3 consists of 16 residues. Losses at the gene ends were 4 bases for V and 6 bases for J; bases not matched to a gene: 16. Germline values: CDR1 GTSNPN, CDR2 SVGIG (reference sequence). In DNA, the CDR3 is TGTGCCTGGATTCCCAACAGGGGGTGGATTTACTCTGAAGCTTTCTTT. It encodes CAWIPNRGWIYSEAFF. The full variable domain, rest sourced from reference TRBV30 and TRBJ1-1, is SQTIHQWPATLVQPVGSPLSLECTVEGTSNPNLYWYRQAAGRGLQLLFYSVGIGQISSEVPQNLSASRPQDRQFILSSKKLLLSDSGFYLCAWIPNRGWIYSEAFFGQGTRLTVV.

Only a few counts were recorded for this clone. The chain couples TRBV27 to TRBJ2-7; 9 bases are a match to TRBD2. Trimming removed 3 bases from V and 0 bases from J; junction bases left unmatched: 3. Germline CDR1 and CDR2: MNHEY and SMNVEV (reference sequence). This CDR3 region has 15 residues. The CDR3 DNA reads as TGTGCCAGCAGTTTCGCGGGAGGGCCCTCCTACGAGCAGTACTTC. Its translation: CASSFAGGPSYEQYF.

This clone was picked up a small number of times. This chain links TRBV28 with TRBJ1-6, with 9 bases fitting TRBD1. The CDR3 spans 15 residues. Germline V lookup: CDR1 MDHEN, CDR2 SYDVKM. The ends lost 4 bases at V and 8 bases at J; junction bases unmatched: 6. CDR3 region: CASSWDRVSDSPLHF. The DNA of the CDR3 is TGTGCCAGCAGTTGGGACAGGGTTTCCGATTCACCCCTCCACTTT.

This clone was detected many times. This may be a read error: a much more frequent sequence differs by one nucleotide. The chain joins TRBV7-9 to TRBJ2-3; D unclear. V lost 0 bases, J lost 5 bases, and 9 bases lay in between. Looked up from germline, CDR1 is SEHNR and CDR2 is FQNEAQ (reference sequence). The CDR3 extends over 14 amino acids. The CDR3 loop reads CASSLADSLDTQYF. CDR3 bases: TGTGCCAGCAGCTTAGCCGACTCCTTAGATACGCAGTATTTT.

This clone has a count of ten or more. This sequence joins TRBV9 and TRBJ1-4; D gene ambiguous. CDR1 is SGDLS and CDR2 is YYNGEE in the germline V gene. V lost 0 bases to trimming and J lost 5 bases, with 11 bases between them. The CDR3 extends over 15 amino acids. The CDR3 DNA follows: TGTGCCAGCAGCGTAGTTGGAGATATAAATGAAAAACTGTTTTTT. This codes for CASSVVGDINEKLFF.

Here the CDR3 reads CASSSDGNYGYTF. The DNA of the CDR3 is TGTGCCAGCAGCTCAGACGGAAACTATGGCTACACCTTC. The chain carries TRBV7-3 and TRBJ1-2; D remains unclear. Trimming took off 4 bases at V and 2 bases at J, with 8 bases between the two ends. This CDR3 has 13 residues. CDR1 is SGHTA, CDR2 FQGTGA, per germline.

The chain carries TRBV4-2 and TRBJ1-4; unclear D gene. The germline V gene encodes CDR1 LGHNA and CDR2 YNFKEQ. The CDR3 runs 17 residues. Trimming removed 0 bases from V and 5 bases from J, with 16 bases in between. The CDR3 sequence is CASSQERQDLGNEKLFF. DNA of the CDR3: TGTGCCAGCAGCCAAGAAAGGCAGGACTTGGGGAATGAAAAACTGTTTTTT.

Details on this clone: At one end the junction does not follow the germline gene, possibly because of a read error. The chain uses TRBV27 and TRBJ2-7; 7 bases match TRBD2. Per germline, CDR1 MNHEY and CDR2 SMNVEV (reference sequence). The CDR3 sequence is 14 residues long. In DNA, the CDR3 is TGTGTCAGCCGGGGGGAACTAGTCGTGCACGAGCAGTACTTC. Protein: CVSRGELVVHEQYF.

The chain is built from TRBV7-2 and TRBJ2-2; D unresolved. CDR3 length: 13 residues. V lost 6 bases and J 0 bases, leaving 5 bases between the germline ends. Per germline, CDR1 SGHTA and CDR2 FQGNSA. CDR3 sequence reads: CASRLTNTGELFF. CDR3 nucleotide sequence: TGTGCCAGCAGACTAACGAACACCGGGGAGCTGTTTTTT.

The V gene is TRBV5-1, the J gene TRBJ1-1; perhaps TRBD1 as D (6 bases). This CDR3 spans 15 amino acids. Germline CDR1 SGHRS, CDR2 YFSETQ. V was cut by 4 bases and J by 2 bases, with 15 bases left in between. The CDR3 DNA sequence: TGCGCCAGCAGCACCAAACAGGGTGGAAACACTGAAGCTTTCTTT. Its translation: CASSTKQGGNTEAFF.

The table lists this clone with a few counts. The chain couples TRBV12-3 or TRBV12-4 to TRBJ2-7, with a possible D match to TRBD1 (6 bases). V was trimmed by 6 bases and J by 4 bases, leaving 16 bases between them. This CDR3 has 14 amino acids. CDR3 sequence: CASSRPRDKYEQYF. CDR3 nucleotides: TGTGCCAGCAGCCGCCCCCGGGACAAGTACGAGCAGTACTTC.

J is TRBJ2-7 and V is TRBV20-1; D possibly matches TRBD1 or TRBD2 (5 bases each). V was shortened by 5 bases and J by 1 base, with 15 bases between the two germline ends. This CDR3 spans 14 amino acids. The germline gives CDR1 DFQATT, CDR2 SNEGSKA (reference sequence). In nucleotides, the CDR3 is TGCAGTGCTGATTCCGGGACGGGTTCCTACGAGCAGTACTTC. Translated: CSADSGTGSYEQYF.

The sample holds many counts of this clone. This rearrangement joins TRBV11-1 to TRBJ2-3; TRBD1 might be the D (6 bases). CDR1 is SGHAT, CDR2 FQDESV, per germline (reference sequence). The CDR3 is made up of 14 amino acids. V lost 3 bases, J lost 0 bases, and 7 bases lay in between. Written as DNA, the CDR3 is TGTGCCAGCAGCTTCGACAGGAGCACAGATACGCAGTATTTT. This gives the protein CASSFDRSTDTQYF.